This T cell receptor (beta chain) was identified in a study of T-cell memory formation after mild COVID-19. Turning to the study itself: Clusters were largely donor specific.

UMIs and sample barcodes were carried by the TCR alpha and TCR beta cDNA libraries that 5'RACE produced using constant-segment primers. TCRdb fed the 5' RACE reads into MiXCR, producing one record per CDR3 protein. The sample has fewer than 250,000 distinct CDR3 sequences, around 26% seen once; the top ten hold roughly 10%. Germline assignment: CDR1 LGHNA and CDR2 YSLEER. The CDR3 runs 11 residues. V lost 0 bases and J lost 9, with 3 bases in between. General observations from the study: A second wave expanding day 15 to 37 was CD4+-biased; contracting clones were balanced.

This clonotype was picked up a small number of times. The antigen is unknown. This chain links TRBV4-3 with TRBJ2-1, with D unclear. The sample was PBMCs or a T cell subset sorted from them (not recorded which). The sequence was obtained from an adult woman who had mild COVID-19 (a few samples of this study predate the infection). Cell type and time point are not known. CDR3 in amino acids: CASSQDGEQFF. In DNA, the CDR3 is TGCGCCAGCAGCCAAGATGGTGAGCAGTTCTTC.